This TCR beta chain was identified during a study of T cell responses to AZD1222 COVID-19 vaccine. Across the whole study: Analyses pooled second doses at about 4 or about 12 weeks. Points from the study as a whole: Donors skewed white British and female; clonal diversity was possibly underestimated. Targets within unmutated variant regions were reportedly found for nearly half of spike-specific TCRs. Across spike, vaccine-associated CD4 TCRs were found, dominant at 160-218 and 743-854.

With respect to this clone: Its antigen is as yet unknown.

V shed 7 bases and J shed 4 bases, with 13 bases lying between them. Germline values: CDR1 SQVTM, CDR2 ANQGSEA. This CDR3 region has 12 residues. Only in-frame clones appear in the TCRdb table, and some are missing; sequencing was by immunoSEQ multiplex PCR. Among some 150,000 clones listed, about 93% were seen once. The TCR was taken from an adult in good health. The sequenced sample was peripheral blood, obtained on day 0 of AZD1222 vaccination. The chain couples TRBV29-1 to TRBJ2-5, with D possibly matching TRBD2 (7 bases). The CDR3 nucleotides are TGCAGCGGCGGACTAGGGGGAGAGACCCAGTACTTC. Amino acids: CSGGLGGETQYF.